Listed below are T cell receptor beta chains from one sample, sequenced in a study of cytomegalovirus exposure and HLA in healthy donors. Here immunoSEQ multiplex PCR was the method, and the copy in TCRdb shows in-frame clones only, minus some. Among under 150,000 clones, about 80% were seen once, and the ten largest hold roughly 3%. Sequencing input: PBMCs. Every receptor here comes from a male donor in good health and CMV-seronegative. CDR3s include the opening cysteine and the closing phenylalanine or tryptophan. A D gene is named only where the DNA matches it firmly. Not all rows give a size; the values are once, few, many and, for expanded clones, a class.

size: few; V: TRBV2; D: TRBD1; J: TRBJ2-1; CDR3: CAGNAGGRYNEQFF; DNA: TGTGCCGGAAACGCAGGGGGACGTTACAATGAGCAGTTCTTC
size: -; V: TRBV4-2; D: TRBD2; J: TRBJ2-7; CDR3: CASSQPGGGQYF; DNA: TGTGCCAGCAGCCAACCGGGAGGCGGGCAGTACTTC
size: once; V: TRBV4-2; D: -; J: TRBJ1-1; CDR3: CAGSHAGTTDTEAFF; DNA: TGTGCCGGCAGCCACGCCGGGACAACAGACACTGAAGCTTTCTTT
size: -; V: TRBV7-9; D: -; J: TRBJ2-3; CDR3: CSSRPGTSTDTQYF; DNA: TGTTCCAGCCGGCCCGGGACTAGCACAGATACGCAGTATTTT
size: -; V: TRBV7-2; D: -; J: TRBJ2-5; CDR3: CASNRRTQETQYF; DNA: TGTGCCAGCAACAGACGGACTCAAGAGACCCAGTACTTC
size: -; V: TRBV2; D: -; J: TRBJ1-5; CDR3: CASSDLRQSSNQPQHF; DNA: TGTGCCAGCAGTGACTTGCGACAGTCGAGCAATCAGCCCCAGCATTTT
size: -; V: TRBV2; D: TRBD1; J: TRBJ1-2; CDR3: CASSPRTGGSYGYTF; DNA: TGTGCCAGCAGTCCTAGGACAGGGGGGTCCTATGGCTACACCTTC
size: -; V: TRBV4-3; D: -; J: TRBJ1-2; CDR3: CASSQERTASNYGYTF; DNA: TGCGCCAGCAGCCAAGAGAGGACAGCATCTAACTATGGCTACACCTTC
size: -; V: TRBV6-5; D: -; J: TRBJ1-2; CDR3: CASSYSPGNYGYTF; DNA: TGTGCCAGCAGTTACTCCCCAGGGAACTATGGCTACACCTTC
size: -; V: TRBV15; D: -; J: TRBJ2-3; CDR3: CATSRLGLTDTQYF; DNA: TGTGCCACCAGCAGACTAGGCCTCACAGATACGCAGTATTTT
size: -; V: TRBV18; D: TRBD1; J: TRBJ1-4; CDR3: CASSPKPGQKNEKLFF; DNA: TGTGCCAGCTCACCGAAACCGGGACAGAAAAATGAAAAACTGTTTTTT
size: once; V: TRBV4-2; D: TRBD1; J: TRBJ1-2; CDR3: CASSQRSGTGEYRRGYTF; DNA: TGTGCCAGCAGCCAAAGATCAGGCACAGGGGAGTATCGTAGAGGCTACACCTTC
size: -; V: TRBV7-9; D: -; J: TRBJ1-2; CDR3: CSSSFGGVYGYTF; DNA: TGTTCCAGCAGCTTTGGAGGGGTCTATGGCTACACCTTC
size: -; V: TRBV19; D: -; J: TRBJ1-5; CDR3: CASSIDRVSNQPQHF; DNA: TGTGCCAGTAGTATAGATCGAGTTAGCAATCAGCCCCAGCATTTT
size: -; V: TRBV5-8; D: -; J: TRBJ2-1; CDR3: CASRQGHSYNEQFF; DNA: TGTGCCAGCAGACAGGGACACTCCTACAATGAGCAGTTCTTC
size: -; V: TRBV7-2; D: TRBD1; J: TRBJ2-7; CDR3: CASRRGQGAYEQYF; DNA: TGTGCCAGCAGGCGAGGACAGGGGGCTTACGAGCAGTACTTC
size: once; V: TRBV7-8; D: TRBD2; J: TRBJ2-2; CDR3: CASSWDYQTGELFF; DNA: TGTGCCAGCAGTTGGGACTATCAGACCGGGGAGCTGTTTTTT
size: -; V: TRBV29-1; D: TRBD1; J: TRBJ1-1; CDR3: CSVERTGTGNTEAFF; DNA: TGCAGCGTTGAGAGAACCGGGACAGGGAACACTGAAGCTTTCTTT
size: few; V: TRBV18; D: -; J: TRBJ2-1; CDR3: CASSPQNEQFF; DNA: TGTGCCAGCTCACCCCAGAATGAGCAGTTCTTC
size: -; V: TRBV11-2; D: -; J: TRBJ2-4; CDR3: CASSLSEIAKNIQYF; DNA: TGCGCCAGCAGCTTAAGTGAGATAGCCAAAAACATTCAGTACTTC
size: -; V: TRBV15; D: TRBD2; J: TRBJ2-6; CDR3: CATSRKVVTSGSTGANVLTF; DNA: TGTGCCACCAGCAGAAAAGTCGTCACTAGCGGGAGTACTGGGGCCAACGTCCTGACTTTC
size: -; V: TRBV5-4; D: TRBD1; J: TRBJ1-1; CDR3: CASSSGQGRGTEAFF; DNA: TGTGCCAGCAGCAGCGGACAGGGAAGAGGGACTGAAGCTTTCTTT
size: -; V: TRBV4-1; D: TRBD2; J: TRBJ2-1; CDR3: CASSQGPSGTYNEQFF; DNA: TGCGCCAGCAGCCAAGGTCCTAGCGGGACCTACAATGAGCAGTTCTTC
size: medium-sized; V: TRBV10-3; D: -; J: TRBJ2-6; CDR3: CAISGGSSSSGANVLTF; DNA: TGTGCCATCAGTGGGGGCAGTTCTAGCTCTGGGGCCAACGTCCTGACTTTC
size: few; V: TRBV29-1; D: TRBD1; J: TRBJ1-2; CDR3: CSVELSGGGYTF; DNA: TGCAGCGTTGAATTGTCAGGGGGAGGCTACACCTTC
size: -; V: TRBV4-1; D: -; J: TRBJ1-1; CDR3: CASSQDVARATEAFF; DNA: TGCGCCAGCAGCCAAGATGTCGCCAGGGCAACTGAAGCTTTCTTT